This T cell receptor beta chain was retrieved from a study of cytomegalovirus exposure and HLA in healthy donors (dated by TCRdb to 2017 to 2019). About the study as a whole: An earlier analysis of roughly 630 of the donors reported about 250 Gb of sequence data and 117 million unique TCR beta sequences from about 179 million T cells. Among the roughly 390 genotyped donors, approximately 77% belonged to the genetic ancestry cluster associated with self-reported Caucasian donors. Typing coverage varied by locus: 629-630 donors for A, B, C, DRB1 and DQB1; roughly 510 for DQA1; around 570 for DPA1; roughly 450 for DPB1. The study profiled the T cell repertoires of under 850 subjects by immunosequencing and related them to cytomegalovirus serostatus. A separate validation cohort of over 95 different subjects was used in addition to the roughly 620-subject first cohort. Among some 400 genotyped donors of the cohort, an average of about 240,000 unique TCR beta nucleotide sequences were sequenced per donor, roughly 20% of them non-productive. Roughly 300 gigabases of sequencing data and roughly 80 million unique TCR sequences made up an early release that covered some 640 HLA-typed donors. In an earlier analysis of 587 of the donors, high-throughput TCR beta sequencing was used to judge whether each TCR beta V gene segment behaved as functional or pseudogenic. Donor age, sex, ethnicity and CMV serostatus were compiled alongside the repertoire data. Both class I and class II loci were covered by HLA typing, at four-digit resolution. A later analysis re-examined previously published TCR beta repertoires from just over 650 donors and added high-resolution HLA genotyping to investigate patterns of TCR occurrence. High-throughput TCR immunosequencing, statistical association of individual TCRs with disease status, and machine learning were combined to predict cytomegalovirus infection status. All discovery cohort repertoires had been generated using a single sequencing platform. Rather than using new phenotypic data, the later analysis identified candidate immune exposures from TCR beta sequences and from how often those sequences occurred across donors. Because of strong linkage in the cohort, four to six DR-DQ haplotypes were treated as single units for association and clustering. The aim of the study was to test whether cataloging public T cell receptors could identify signatures of past pathogen exposure. A later genetic analysis took genome-wide SNP genotypes for about 55% of the 666 donors and used that subset as a discovery cohort. Study-wide findings and limitations: A further reported finding was that TCR beta sequences accurately predicted the HLA-A and HLA-B alleles for most subjects in the first cohort. Sequencing depth was assumed to be roughly uniform across donors in the presence/absence analyses, though that assumption may not hold. A cluster of highly shared sequence variants was judged likely to be a technical artifact of the sequencing pipeline. CMV serostatus was the only immune exposure information available for the cohort. The authors suggested that the approach could potentially be extended to other disease states and immunological phenotypes. An earlier analysis of approximately 600 of the donors showed that most TCR beta V segments appeared in productive rearrangements either about 87% or about 30% of the time, which broadly matched IMGT annotations. Correlated functional status among segregating V segments might be attributable to linkage disequilibrium, but an unknown experimental factor could not be ruled out. Because counts were too low, approximately 15 rarely observed V segments, including chromosome 9 orphons, were excluded from the earlier analysis of several hundred of the donors. Only TCR beta chains were sequenced in this cohort, and the absence of alpha or paired-chain data limited detectable features. According to a later analysis, TCR association rates differed among HLA loci, with DRB1 alleles showing the most associated TCRs and HLA-C alleles showing the fewest. The study gave a list of more than 150 TCR beta chains associated with cytomegalovirus. Several of the top co-occurrence clusters appeared to be linked to parvovirus B19, influenza, CMV and Epstein-Barr virus, according to a later analysis. Because some donors lacked HLA typing at each locus, the association tests relied only on the typed subset. Assigning TCR associations to individual alleles was difficult when HLA alleles, especially DR and DQ, strongly co-occurred. A few of the identified cytomegalovirus-associated TCR beta chains were confirmed in vitro to be specific for cytomegalovirus antigens. Some IMGT-functional V segments, including TRBV6-2 and TRBV6-3, could not be told apart with the 87-base-pair reads, so those segments were excluded. In a later genetic analysis, fewer N-insertions in productive TCRs were reported among donors in an Asian-associated ancestry cluster than the 666-donor mean. According to a later analysis, most CMV-associated TCR beta chains appeared to be HLA-restricted, and the HLA associations seemed to be driven largely by CMV exposure. V-gene and J-gene trimming of TCR beta chains was associated with a missense DCLRE1C variant in a later genetic analysis, and the association was replicated in an independent cohort. In a later analysis, HLA-associated TCR beta chains showed more clonal expansion and lower generation probabilities than non-associated chains that were equally common. Across donors, most TCR sequences were observed very rarely, whereas some public TCRs were present in many individuals. In both the original and validation cohorts, the classifier was reported to diagnose cytomegalovirus status with high specificity and sensitivity. A later analysis associated approximately 17,000 TCR beta sequences with specific HLA alleles at a false discovery rate of 0.05.

Libraries were made using the immunoSEQ multiplex PCR assay. For the multiplex PCR, a mixture combining 60 forward primers for TCR Vbeta segments and 13 reverse primers for TCR Jbeta segments was used. A multiplex PCR assay on genomic DNA amplified the CDR3 region of rearranged TCR beta genes. The Illumina HiSeq System was used to sequence the amplified TCR beta libraries as 87-base-pair reads. The authors processed their data as follows. A later analysis tallied around 82 million unique TCR beta chains across the 660 or so repertoires, and approximately 12 million of those chains were shared by two or more donors. Raw reads were error-corrected and collapsed into unique sequences with a nearest-neighbor algorithm that merged closely related sequences to remove PCR and sequencing errors. V, D and J gene segments were assigned by aligning CDR3 sequences to IMGT reference sequences. For a sequence to be retained, a match of at least six nucleotides to both a V gene segment and a J gene segment was required. A rearrangement counted as productive if the CDR3 had no stop codons and remained in frame with V and J, and every other rearrangement counted as non-productive. Following IMGT convention, CDR3 was defined as the stretch from the second conserved V-encoded cysteine to the conserved J-encoded phenylalanine. In an earlier analysis of around 570 of the donors, sequences lacking an unambiguous match to a single V gene segment were excluded. An earlier analysis of just under 600 of the donors called V segments functional above 56.7% productive rearrangements and segregating when the between-donor standard deviation exceeded 5%. A statistical classification framework was built to diagnose cytomegalovirus status from the catalog of TCR beta chain sequences. V and J gene assignment, in a later analysis, came from comparing TCR nucleotide sequences with IMGT/GENE-DB human TR gene sequences. A later analysis assigned CDR3 sequences and most-parsimonious VDJ recombination scenarios with the TCRdist pipeline. A later analysis defined each TCR beta chain by its CDR3 amino acid sequence plus V-gene family, and excluded reads lacking a unique V-gene family. A later analysis removed 592 highly shared, low-generation-probability nucleotide sequences to deal with suspected cross-contamination and a sequencing artifact. A later analysis calculated a clonal expansion index for each public chain from normalized within-repertoire ranks of inferred template counts. Generation probabilities in a later analysis came from a VDJ recombination model fitted to out-of-frame rearrangements, and those results were checked against IGoR. In a later analysis, TCR-TCR, TCR-HLA and TCR-CMV co-occurrence was scored with hypergeometric tests, and a repertoire-size bias correction was applied to TCR pairs. A later analysis estimated false discovery rates by permuting HLA or CMV assignments 20 times. In a later analysis, co-occurring TCRs were grouped using DBSCAN, and TCRdist sequence similarity was added for clustering within HLA-allele-positive subsets. Repertoires with fewer than 30,000 or more than 120,000 public chains, plus five repertoires with anomalous nucleotide sharing, were excluded from co-occurrence clustering. TCRdb mirrors the immuneACCESS table, restricted to in-frame sequences. Some clones are absent from its copies; in checked studies, under half trace to an unresolved V gene, and the reason for the others is unknown. The DNA was the basis for D and trimming; V, J and clone size are from that table. This sample gives around 55,000 clones in total; about 69% of them show up just once. The ten largest clones take up around a third of the sample.

In its sample, this clone was seen a few times. It lacks a known antigen. Per-base qualities were not stored, and no clone one base away is much larger. The cohort was made up of about 670 healthy bone marrow donors. At the time of sampling, every cohort member was nominally healthy, though immune exposures that went unrecorded were likely present. The donor tested CMV seropositive and was one of the 289 seropositive cohort members. A peripheral blood sample was provided by each donor, and peripheral blood mononuclear cells were used for TCR beta sequencing. Genomic DNA was extracted from the blood cell samples with the Qiagen DNeasy Blood Extraction Kit. The CDR3 runs 14 amino acids, cysteine and phenylalanine included. Left in the record is the CDR3 DNA by itself, 42 bases read in frame from the first base. V has 3 bases trimmed and J has 6 bases trimmed; junction bases matching no gene number 4. From a lookup of the germline V gene (reference sequence), CDR1 and CDR2 are LNHDA and SQIVND.

The specimen was PBMCs. The clonotype comes from a man in his forties or fifties in good health and CMV-seropositive. The chain employs TRBV19 and TRBJ1-5, with 8 junctional bases fitting TRBD1. The CDR3 corresponds to CASSMGQVGQPQHF. The DNA is TGTGCCAGTAGTATGGGACAGGTTGGTCAGCCCCAGCATTTT.